Shown below are 20 T cell receptor beta chains from a single sample sequenced in a study of T cell responses to AZD1222 COVID-19 vaccine (dated by TCRdb to the early 2020s). Taken with the paper, the label for time point translates to: about 28 days (+/-7) after the second vaccine dose. Library prep was done by the immunoSEQ multiplex PCR assay. TCRdb took this table from immuneACCESS and kept in-frame rearrangements with V and J called. Such tables lack part of the clones; where checked against another copy, unresolved V genes explain under half of the gap, and the rest is unexplained. The table for this sample lists about 130,000 clones; just under 95% of them were counted only once. The top ten hold roughly 1.1% of the sample. Sequencing was performed on peripheral blood, taken 28 days after the second AZD1222 dose. The receptors were sampled from an adult who received the AZD1222 COVID-19 vaccine.

The count of this clone is one. The CDR3 here is CASSSGTGVSPLHF. The DNA for the CDR3 is TGTGCCAGCAGCTCCGGGACAGGGGTATCACCCCTCCACTTT. V usage is TRBV6-5 and J usage is TRBJ1-6; 10 bases agree with TRBD1. V was clipped by 6 bases and J by 10 bases; unmatched bases: 6. Germline values: CDR1 MNHEY, CDR2 SVGAGI. This CDR3 comprises 14 residues.

The chain has TRBV28 and TRBJ2-1; the D gene could be TRBD1 or TRBD2 (5 bases each). The ends were cut back, 3 bases at V and 0 bases at J, with 9 bases in the middle. CDR1 and CDR2 (germline): MDHEN, SYDVKM. This CDR3 has 15 residues. The CDR3 sequence: CASSLGDLSYNEQFF. The CDR3 nucleotides are TGTGCCAGCAGTTTGGGGGACCTCTCCTACAATGAGCAGTTCTTC. The variable domain in full, completed from reference TRBV28 and TRBJ2-1, reads DVKVTQSSRYLVKRTGEKVFLECVQDMDHENMFWYRQDPGLGLRLIYFSYDVKMKEKGDIPEGYSVSREKKERFSLILESASTNQTSMYLCASSLGDLSYNEQFFGPGTRLTVL.

The rearrangement uses TRBV7-2 and TRBJ2-1; weak D call: TRBD2 (5 bases). The V and J ends lost 5 bases and 9 bases respectively, with 20 bases between them. Looked up from germline, CDR1 is SGHTA and CDR2 is FQGNSA. There are 15 residues in the CDR3. CDR3 loop: CASSGWESDVGEQFF. The DNA for the CDR3 is TGTGCCAGCAGCGGTTGGGAGTCCGATGTTGGTGAGCAGTTCTTC.

This clone was seen more than once but under ten times. This chain uses TRBV7-3 with TRBJ2-1, with D tentatively TRBD1 (5 bases). CDR3 length equals 14 residues. V was clipped by 5 bases and J by 5 bases, with 13 bases between them. Looked up from germline, CDR1 is SGHTA and CDR2 is FQGTGA. CDR3 loop: CASSPQGLDNEQFF. In nucleotides, the CDR3 is TGTGCCAGCAGCCCCCAGGGTCTCGACAATGAGCAGTTCTTC.

This rearrangement joins TRBV7-2 to TRBJ2-7; the D is unclear. Germline lookup yields CDR1 SGHTA and CDR2 FQGNSA. CDR3 length equals 13 residues. V dropped 4 bases and J dropped 0 bases, with 7 bases sitting between them. The CDR3 region is CASSWSSSYEQYF. Written as DNA, the CDR3 is TGTGCCAGCAGCTGGTCTAGCTCCTACGAGCAGTACTTC.

This sequence joins TRBV6-6 and TRBJ1-2; a possible D gene is TRBD1 (5 bases). Trimming shortened V by 5 bases and J by 4 bases, and 11 bases separated the two germline ends. Germline CDR1 is MNHNY and CDR2 is SVGAGI (reference sequence). The CDR3 has 13 residues. In DNA, the CDR3 is TGTGCCAGCAGTAGCCCGGACACCTATGGCTACACCTTC. Translating gives CASSSPDTYGYTF.

The chain links TRBV7-3 to TRBJ2-2, with 7 nucleotides matching TRBD1. Per the germline V gene, CDR1 is SGHTA and CDR2 is FQGTGA. V was pared by 3 bases and J by 3 bases, with 7 bases of the junction left unmatched. The CDR3 loop spans 16 amino acids. The CDR3 DNA sequence: TGTGCCAGCAGCTTGGGCTACAGGGGAGACACCGGGGAGCTGTTTTTT. As protein: CASSLGYRGDTGELFF.

The chain joins TRBV2 to TRBJ2-3; D is unresolved. The ends were cut back, 3 bases at V and 0 bases at J, with 7 bases in the middle. Germline values: CDR1 SNHLY, CDR2 FYNNEI. The CDR3 runs to 14 residues. CDR3 residues: CASSDSSSTDTQYF. CDR3 DNA: TGTGCCAGCAGTGATTCGTCTAGCACAGATACGCAGTATTTT.

The genes are TRBV4-1 and TRBJ1-2; maybe TRBD1 (6 bases). V shed 0 bases and J shed 7 bases, with 15 bases lying between them. The CDR3 has 15 amino acids. The germline gives CDR1 MGHRA, CDR2 YSYEKL. The CDR3 loop is CASSQEGGALRGYTF. The DNA for the CDR3 is TGCGCCAGCAGCCAAGAGGGGGGCGCACTACGTGGCTACACCTTC.

This clone was observed once. The chain employs TRBV7-8 and TRBJ1-1; a weak D match, TRBD1 (5 bases). The CDR3 has 13 amino acids. The germline gives CDR1 SGHVS, CDR2 FQNEAQ. Trimming pared 6 bases from V and 6 bases from J, leaving 14 bases between. CDR3 DNA sequence: TGTGCCAGCAGGGCCGGGGCCGACCCTGAAGCTTTCTTT. Translating gives CASRAGADPEAFF. Based on the CDR3 plus reference TRBV7-8 and TRBJ1-1, the full variable domain is GAGVSQSPRYKVAKRGQDVALRCDPISGHVSLFWYQQALGQGPEFLTYFQNEAQLDKSGLPSDRFFAERPEGSVSTLKIQRTQQEDSAVYLCASRAGADPEAFFGQGTRLTVV.

The chain has TRBV4-2 and TRBJ1-2; 8 bases fit TRBD1. CDR1 and CDR2 (germline): LGHNA, YNFKEQ. This CDR3 comprises 15 residues. J was trimmed by 2 bases and V by 1 base; bases with no gene match: 3. In DNA, the CDR3 is TGTGCCAGCAGCCAAGGACAGGGGACCAACTATGGCTACACCTTC. This sequence encodes CASSQGQGTNYGYTF.

The CDR3 loop is CASSLLVTGELFF. In nucleotides, the CDR3 is TGTGCCAGCAGCTTGCTAGTCACCGGGGAGCTGTTTTTT. V gene TRBV5-6 combines with J gene TRBJ2-2, with D hard to call. CDR1 and CDR2 from the germline V gene are SGHDT and YYEEEE. This CDR3 is built from 13 residues. Between the trimmed V and J ends, which lost 1 base and 4 bases, there was a span of 5 bases. Full variable domain (missing parts from reference TRBV5-6 and TRBJ2-2): DAGVTQSPTHLIKTRGQQVTLRCSPKSGHDTVSWYQQALGQGPQFIFQYYEEEERQRGNFPDRFSGHQFPNYSSELNVNALLLGDSALYLCASSLLVTGELFFGEGSRLTVL.

This chain joins TRBV18 and TRBJ2-2; D is undetermined. This CDR3 region has 13 residues. V was clipped by 4 bases and J by 1 base, with 4 bases between them. Germline CDR1 is KGHSH and CDR2 is LQKENI. The CDR3 DNA is TGTGCCAGCTCACTTCAGAACACCGGGGAGCTGTTTTTT. Translation gives CASSLQNTGELFF. Supplemented by reference TRBV18 and TRBJ2-2, the full variable domain reads NAGVMQNPRHLVRRRGQEARLRCSPMKGHSHVYWYRQLPEEGLKFMVYLQKENIIDESGMPKERFSAEFPKEGPSILRIQQVVRGDSAAYFCASSLQNTGELFFGEGSRLTVL.

V usage is TRBV11-3 and J usage is TRBJ2-7; TRBD1 matches at 8 bases. From germline, CDR1 is SGHNT and CDR2 YENEEA. V shed 3 bases and J 5 bases; nucleotides not matched to a gene: 6. CDR3 size: 14 residues. The CDR3 loop is CASSLRTGNHEQYF. CDR3 coding DNA: TGTGCCAGCAGCTTGCGGACAGGGAACCACGAGCAGTACTTC.

The chain carries TRBV27 and TRBJ1-3, with no clear D. V shed 3 bases and J shed 6 bases, with 9 bases lying between them. Germline V CDR1 and CDR2: MNHEY, SMNVEV (reference sequence). There are 13 residues in the CDR3. DNA for the CDR3: TGTGCCAGCAGTTTTTTAGGGTCAAACACCATATATTTT. Translating gives CASSFLGSNTIYF.

The chain has TRBV6-2 or TRBV6-3 and TRBJ1-4, with D perhaps matching TRBD1 (5 bases). This CDR3 has 17 residues. Trimming took 0 bases from V and 6 from J, leaving 17 bases between them. The germline V gene has CDR1 MNHEY and CDR2 SVGEGT. The CDR3 sequence is CASSYSPWPGTDEKLFF. CDR3 nucleotide sequence: TGTGCCAGCAGTTACTCCCCTTGGCCAGGGACGGATGAAAAACTGTTTTTT.

V usage is TRBV27 and J usage is TRBJ1-2; 9 bases are shared with TRBD1. From germline, CDR1 is MNHEY and CDR2 SMNVEV (reference sequence). This CDR3 is built from 17 residues. Trimming removed 2 bases from V and 5 bases from J; junction bases left unmatched: 12. CDR3 nucleotide sequence: TGTGCCAGCAGTTTAAAGGTGCCGGGACAGGGAGGGTATGGCTACACCTTC. Translating it yields CASSLKVPGQGGYGYTF.

The gene calls are TRBV5-1 and TRBJ2-7; TRBD2 agrees at 14 bases. The CDR3 is 16 amino acids. J was trimmed by 6 bases and V by 3 bases; bases with no gene match: 8. Germline values: CDR1 SGHRS, CDR2 YFSETQ. The chain's CDR3 is CASSSGLAGALIEQYF. CDR3 bases: TGCGCCAGCAGCTCGGGACTAGCGGGGGCCCTAATCGAGCAGTACTTC. Filled out from reference TRBV5-1 and TRBJ2-7, the complete variable domain reads KAGVTQTPRYLIKTRGQQVTLSCSPISGHRSVSWYQQTPGQGLQFLFEYFSETQRNKGNFPGRFSGRQFSNSRSEMNVSTLELGDSALYLCASSSGLAGALIEQYFGPGTRLTVT.

This clone was observed once. The CDR3 DNA reads as TGTGCCAGCTGTACAGGGGGCCTAAACACTGAAGCTTTCTTT. This translates into CASCTGGLNTEAFF. The chain links TRBV6-5 to TRBJ1-1; the match to TRBD1 covers 9 bases. V lost 8 bases, J lost 2 bases, and 6 bases stayed unmatched. In germline, CDR1 is MNHEY, CDR2 SVGAGI. The CDR3 covers 14 residues.

The chain is built from TRBV3-1 (or the pseudogene TRBV3-2) and TRBJ1-5; no definite D call. The germline V gene has CDR1 LGHDT and CDR2 YNNKEL (reference sequence). The CDR3 contains 14 residues. Trimming stripped 1 base from V and 7 bases from J, with 11 bases between. The CDR3 is CASSQVGSDQPQHF. Here the CDR3 DNA reads TGTGCCAGCAGCCAAGTTGGGTCGGACCAGCCCCAGCATTTT.